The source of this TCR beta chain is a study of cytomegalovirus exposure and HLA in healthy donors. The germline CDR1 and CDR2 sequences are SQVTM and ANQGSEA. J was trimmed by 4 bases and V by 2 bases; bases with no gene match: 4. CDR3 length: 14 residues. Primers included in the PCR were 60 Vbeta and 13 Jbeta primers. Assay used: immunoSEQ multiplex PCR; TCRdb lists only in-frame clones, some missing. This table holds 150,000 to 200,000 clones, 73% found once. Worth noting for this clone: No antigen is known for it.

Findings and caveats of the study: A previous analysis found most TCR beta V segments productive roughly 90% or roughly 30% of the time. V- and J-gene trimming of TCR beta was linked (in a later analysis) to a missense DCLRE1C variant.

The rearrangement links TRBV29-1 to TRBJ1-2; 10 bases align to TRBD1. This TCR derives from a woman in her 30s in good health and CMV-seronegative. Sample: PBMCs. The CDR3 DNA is TGCAGCGTTGAATCAGACAGGGGGCTCTATGGCTACACCTTC. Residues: CSVESDRGLYGYTF. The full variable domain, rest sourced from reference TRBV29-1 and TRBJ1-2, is SAVISQKPSRDICQRGTSLTIQCQVDSQVTMMFWYRQQPGQSLTLIATANQGSEATYESGFVIDKFPISRPNLTFSTLTVSNMSPEDSSIYLCSVESDRGLYGYTFGSGTRLTVV.